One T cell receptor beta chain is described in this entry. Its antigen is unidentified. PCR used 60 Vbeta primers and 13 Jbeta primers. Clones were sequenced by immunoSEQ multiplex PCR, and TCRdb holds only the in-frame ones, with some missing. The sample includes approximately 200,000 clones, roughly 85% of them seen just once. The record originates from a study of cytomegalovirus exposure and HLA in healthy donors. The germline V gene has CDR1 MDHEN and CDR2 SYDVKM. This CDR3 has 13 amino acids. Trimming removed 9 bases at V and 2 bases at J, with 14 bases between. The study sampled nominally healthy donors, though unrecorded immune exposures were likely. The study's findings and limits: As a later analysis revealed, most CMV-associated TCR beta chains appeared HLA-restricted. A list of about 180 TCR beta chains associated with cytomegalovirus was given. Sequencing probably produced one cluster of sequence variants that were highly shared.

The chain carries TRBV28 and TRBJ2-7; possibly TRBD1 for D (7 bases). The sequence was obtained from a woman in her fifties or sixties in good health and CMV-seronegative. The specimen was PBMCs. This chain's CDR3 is CASQGGPTYEQYF. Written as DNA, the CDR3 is TGTGCCAGTCAGGGGGGCCCTACCTACGAGCAGTACTTC.